This record covers a single TCR beta chain. Looked up from germline, CDR1 is SGHRS and CDR2 is YFSETQ. V gave up 0 bases and J gave up 0 bases; unmatched junction bases: 4. This CDR3 is 16 amino acids long. This sample was taken from a study of blood T cell repertoires in COVID-19. As for the study in general: COVID-19 samples, acute and convalescent, were from the United States, Italy and Spain. Sources were T cells, B-cell-depleted T cells, or PBMCs; the material itself was cDNA or gDNA.

Seattle cases were enrolled at active infection and followed longitudinally. Original analysis: Counts of nucleated cells, estimated from reference gene primer amplification, were obtained. TCRdb keeps only in-frame clones here, not all; method: immunoSEQ multiplex PCR. V, J and clone size reflect that table, while D and trimming were determined from the DNA. The top ten hold roughly 5% of the sample, which has roughly 230,000 clones, approximately 85% seen once. The chain couples TRBV5-1 to TRBJ1-1; TRBD1 agrees at 8 bases. This receptor was identified in a man aged 50 or older with COVID-19, enrolled during active disease. Sequenced sample: peripheral blood. CDR3 nucleotide sequence: TGCGCCAGCAGCTTGGGGGACAGGACCATGAACACTGAAGCTTTCTTT. Amino acid sequence: CASSLGDRTMNTEAFF.